This TCR beta chain was found in a study of blood T cell repertoires in COVID-19. In the study overall: Samples came from the United States, Italy and Spain, spanning acute and convalescent COVID-19. T cells, B-cell-depleted T cells, or PBMCs supplied cDNA or gDNA.

The authors' processing: Using reference gene primer amplification, nucleated cell counts were estimated. TCRdb's copy holds only in-frame clones and misses some; the assay was immunoSEQ multiplex PCR. D and trimming come from the DNA, and the V and J calls and clone size come from that table. The data contain approximately 70,000 clones, roughly nine tenths of them singletons. CDR3 length: 13 amino acids. Germline CDR1 and CDR2: ENHRY and SYGVKD. V dropped 7 bases and J dropped 7; count of bases not matched to a gene: 10. The sample comprised peripheral blood. The rearrangement uses TRBV10-3 and TRBJ2-7; 7 bases fit TRBD1. The origin of this receptor is a woman aged 55-69 years with acute or convalescent COVID-19. The CDR3 loop reads CAITDRERGEQYF. The CDR3 DNA follows: TGTGCCATCACAGACAGGGAGAGAGGAGAGCAGTACTTC.